Detailed here is one TCR beta chain. Its antigen is currently unknown. The sample is drawn from a study of cytomegalovirus exposure and HLA in healthy donors. The germline V and J ends were trimmed by 4 bases and 5 bases, with 16 bases remaining between them. The CDR3 extends over 15 amino acids. Per the germline V gene, CDR1 is SGHNT and CDR2 is YYREEE (reference sequence). General study findings and limits: Three CMV-associated chains proved CMV antigen-specific in vitro. The classifier reportedly diagnosed cytomegalovirus status with high sensitivity and specificity. In the 100 to 150 validation repertoires, approximately 93% of cluster scores exceeded 0, per a later analysis.

Assay used: immunoSEQ multiplex PCR; TCRdb lists only in-frame clones, some missing. Among 120,000 or so clones listed, more than 95% were seen once. Material: PBMCs. The V and J genes are TRBV5-4 and TRBJ2-1; perhaps TRBD2 as D (6 bases). The sequence came from a man in his late teens or twenties in good health and CMV-seronegative. The CDR3 loop reads CASSPGLGIHNEQFF. The DNA of the CDR3 is TGTGCCAGCAGCCCGGGACTCGGGATCCACAATGAGCAGTTCTTC.